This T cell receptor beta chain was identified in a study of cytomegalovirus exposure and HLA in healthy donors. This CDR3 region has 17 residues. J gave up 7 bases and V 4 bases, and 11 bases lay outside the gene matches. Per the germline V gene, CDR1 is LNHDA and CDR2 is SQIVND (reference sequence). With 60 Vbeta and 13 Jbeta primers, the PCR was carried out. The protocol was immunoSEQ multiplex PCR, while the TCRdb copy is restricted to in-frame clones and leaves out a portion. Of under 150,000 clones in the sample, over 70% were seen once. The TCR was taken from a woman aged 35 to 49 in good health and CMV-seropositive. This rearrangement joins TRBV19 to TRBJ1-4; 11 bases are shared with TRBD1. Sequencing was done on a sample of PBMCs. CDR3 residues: CASSNGQGASGGEKLFF. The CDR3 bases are TGTGCCAGTAGTAATGGACAGGGGGCGTCTGGTGGTGAAAAACTGTTTTTT.